This T cell receptor (beta chain) came from a study of blood T cell repertoires in COVID-19. This CDR3 comprises 21 residues. The germline gives CDR1 LGHDT, CDR2 YNNKEL (reference sequence). J was trimmed by 0 bases and V by 0 bases; bases with no gene match: 9. This table comes from immunoSEQ multiplex PCR, and its TCRdb copy is limited to in-frame clones, with some not included. The table lists around 160,000 clones, over 90% of them singletons, with roughly 2% in the top ten. The source material was peripheral blood. V gene TRBV3-1 (or the pseudogene TRBV3-2) combines with J gene TRBJ1-6; TRBD1 matches 12 bases. The clonotype was recovered from a woman aged 60-75 years with COVID-19, enrolled during active disease. This chain's CDR3 is CASSQETPGQGASSYNSPLHF. In DNA form, the CDR3 reads TGTGCCAGCAGCCAAGAAACTCCGGGACAGGGGGCCAGCTCCTATAATTCACCCCTCCACTTT.